Listed here are 23 T cell receptor beta chains from one sample, sequenced in a study of T cells expressing NK-cell markers. For each CDR3 protein, TCRdb gives one entry from its re-call of the 5' RACE reads, without DNA. This sample's clone table lists about 430,000 distinct CDR3 sequences. Sequenced: blood T cells: a sorted CD56 or NKG2C T cell subset, CD4+ or CD8+ T cells, or bulk PBMC T cells (not recorded which). The receptors originated from a woman aged 50 to 65 in good health.

The chain carries TRBV10-3 and TRBJ2-1; TCRdb picks TRBD1, but there is no DNA to check that call. Germline-derived CDR1 and CDR2 are ENHRY and SYGVKD. The CDR3 length is 14 residues. CDR3 loop: CAIVSGTGTYEQFF.

The V call is TRBV6-5, the J call TRBJ2-1; TCRdb calls TRBD1, which cannot be checked without DNA. The CDR3 is made up of 12 amino acids. Germline V lookup: CDR1 MNHEY, CDR2 SVGAGI. CDR3 in amino acids: CASSPRDSQQFF.

The chain links TRBV24-1 to TRBJ2-3; TCRdb's D gene call, TRBD1, goes unchecked for lack of DNA. The germline V gene has CDR1 KGHDR and CDR2 SFDVKD. The CDR3 sequence is 17 residues long. The CDR3 spells CATSDSRWGGGTDTQYF.

This chain joins TRBV11-2 and TRBJ2-6; TCRdb's assignment of TRBD1 cannot be checked, as there is no DNA. Germline CDR1 is SGHAT and CDR2 is FQNNGV. The CDR3 runs to 17 residues. CDR3 region: CASSYPLGIVGANVLTF.

The V gene is TRBV29-1, the J gene TRBJ1-1. Germline CDR1 reads SQVTM; CDR2 reads ANQGSEA. This CDR3 is 13 amino acids long. The CDR3 is CSVDHNGNTEAFF.

This chain connects TRBV11-2 to TRBJ2-2; TCRdb's D gene call, TRBD1, goes unchecked for lack of DNA. The CDR3 runs 15 residues. Germline CDR1 is SGHAT and CDR2 is FQNNGV. The CDR3: CASSLGQGPMGELFF.

CDR3 in amino acids: CASSQDGQGRHTEAFF. The chain uses TRBV3-1 and TRBJ1-1; the TRBD1 assignment by TCRdb is unverifiable without DNA. The germline V gene encodes CDR1 LGHDT and CDR2 YNNKEL (reference sequence). CDR3 length: 16 amino acids.

The chain's CDR3 is CASSLDPLGVGEAFF. The rearrangement joins TRBV7-9 to TRBJ1-1; TCRdb picks TRBD1, but there is no DNA to check that call. Germline CDR1 reads SEHNR; CDR2 reads FQNEAQ (reference sequence). The CDR3 sequence is 15 residues long.

The chain carries TRBV10-3 and TRBJ2-2. This CDR3 is 14 amino acids long. The V gene's germline CDR1 is ENHRY and CDR2 SYGVKD. The CDR3 here is CAISDSPYTGELFF.

This chain joins TRBV12-3 or TRBV12-4 and TRBJ2-1. The length of the CDR3 is 13 residues. CDR3 amino acids: CASSLLSLNEQFF.

CDR3 sequence reads: CASSQDPGGAYTDTQYF. V usage is TRBV4-2 and J usage is TRBJ2-3; the TCRdb D gene call, TRBD2, has no DNA to confirm it. The CDR3 is 17 residues long. Germline CDR1 is LGHNA and CDR2 is YNFKEQ.

This chain uses TRBV10-3 with TRBJ1-2; TCRdb indicates TRBD1, and absent DNA this call remains unverified. This CDR3 comprises 12 residues. CDR1 and CDR2 from the germline V gene are ENHRY and SYGVKD. CDR3 region: CAISDGGYGYTF.

This chain connects TRBV12-3 or TRBV12-4 to TRBJ2-1; TCRdb indicates TRBD2, and absent DNA this call remains unverified. The CDR3 loop spans 15 amino acids. The CDR3 sequence: CASTSLGLPYNEQFF.

This rearrangement joins TRBV20-1 to TRBJ2-1; TCRdb picks TRBD2, but there is no DNA to check that call. This CDR3 spans 13 amino acids. From germline, CDR1 is DFQATT and CDR2 SNEGSKA (reference sequence). CDR3: CSGRLAGANEQFF.

The chain joins TRBV10-3 to TRBJ2-1; TCRdb's D gene call, TRBD2, goes unchecked for lack of DNA. The CDR3 sequence is 14 residues long. Germline CDR1 reads ENHRY; CDR2 reads SYGVKD. The CDR3 spells CAIRRLAGANEQFF.

The chain recombines TRBV6-6 with TRBJ1-2; there is no DNA to check the TCRdb D call of TRBD1. The CDR3 is 17 amino acids. Germline V CDR1 and CDR2: MNHNY, SVGAGI (reference sequence). Here the CDR3 reads CASSDTQRFAGPYGYTF.

V is TRBV20-1 and J is TRBJ2-1; TCRdb names TRBD2, which stays unverified in the absence of DNA. The CDR3 runs to 15 residues. Germline CDR1 reads DFQATT; CDR2 reads SNEGSKA (reference sequence). The CDR3 protein is CSAIAPGLAVIGQFF.

This chain links TRBV12-3 or TRBV12-4 with TRBJ1-1; the TRBD1 assignment by TCRdb is unverifiable without DNA. This CDR3 has 14 residues. The CDR3 protein is CASSLAGEAGEAFF.

The V and J genes are TRBV5-1 and TRBJ2-3; TCRdb designates TRBD1, a call that cannot be tested without DNA. Germline CDR1 and CDR2: SGHRS and YFSETQ. The CDR3 is made up of 16 amino acids. CDR3 protein: CASSSGRGKITDTQYF. The full variable domain, its missing parts supplied by reference TRBV5-1 and TRBJ2-3, is KAGVTQTPRYLIKTRGQQVTLSCSPISGHRSVSWYQQTPGQGLQFLFEYFSETQRNKGNFPGRFSGRQFSNSRSEMNVSTLELGDSALYLCASSSGRGKITDTQYFGPGTRLTVL.

The chain links TRBV6-5 to TRBJ2-1; TCRdb's D call of TRBD1 is untestable without DNA. The CDR3 sequence is 15 residues long. CDR1 is MNHEY and CDR2 is SVGAGI in the germline V gene. CDR3 loop: CASAPRIGGYNEQFF.

This chain joins TRBV5-1 and TRBJ2-2. There are 16 residues in the CDR3. CDR1 and CDR2 (germline): SGHRS, YFSETQ. CDR3 in amino acids: CASSLSVDGRTGELFF.

This chain joins TRBV10-3 and TRBJ2-7; TCRdb selects TRBD2, and the lack of DNA leaves this call unchecked. CDR1 and CDR2 (germline): ENHRY, SYGVKD. CDR3 size: 15 residues. CDR3 in amino acids: CAISPTPGDYGEQYF.

V and J are TRBV5-1 and TRBJ2-5; without DNA, the TCRdb call of TRBD1 cannot be checked. The CDR3 runs to 14 residues. The V gene's germline CDR1 is SGHRS and CDR2 YFSETQ. The CDR3 loop reads CASSFRAQGKTQYF.